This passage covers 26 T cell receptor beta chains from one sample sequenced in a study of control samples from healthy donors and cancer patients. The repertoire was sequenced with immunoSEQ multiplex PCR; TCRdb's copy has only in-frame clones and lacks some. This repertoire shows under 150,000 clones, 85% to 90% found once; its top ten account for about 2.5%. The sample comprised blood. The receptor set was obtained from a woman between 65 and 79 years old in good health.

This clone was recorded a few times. The CDR3 DNA is TGTGCCAGCAGTCCACAGGGGTCGGGCAATAATCAGCCCCAGCATTTT. This encodes CASSPQGSGNNQPQHF. The chain couples TRBV2 to TRBJ1-5; TRBD1 matches at 7 bases. V was clipped by 5 bases and J by 4 bases; unmatched bases: 11. The CDR3 runs 16 residues. In germline, CDR1 is SNHLY, CDR2 FYNNEI.

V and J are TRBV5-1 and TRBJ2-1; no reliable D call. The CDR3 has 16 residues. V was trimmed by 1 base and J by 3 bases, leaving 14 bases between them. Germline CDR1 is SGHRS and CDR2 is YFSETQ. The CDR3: CASSLSPARRYNEQFF. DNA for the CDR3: TGCGCCAGCAGCTTGTCTCCCGCTAGACGCTACAATGAGCAGTTCTTC.

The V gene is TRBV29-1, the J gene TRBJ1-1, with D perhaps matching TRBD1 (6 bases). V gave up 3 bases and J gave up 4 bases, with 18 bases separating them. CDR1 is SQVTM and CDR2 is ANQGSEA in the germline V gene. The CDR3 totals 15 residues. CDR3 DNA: TGCAGCGTTGAGGGTCGGCAGGGGTTCAGCACTGAAGCTTTCTTT. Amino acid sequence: CSVEGRQGFSTEAFF.

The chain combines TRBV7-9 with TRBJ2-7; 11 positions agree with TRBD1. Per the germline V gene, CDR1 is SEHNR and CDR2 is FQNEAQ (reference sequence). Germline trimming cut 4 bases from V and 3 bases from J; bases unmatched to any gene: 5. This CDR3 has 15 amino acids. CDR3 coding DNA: TGTGCCAGCAGCTCTACCGGGACAGGGGGCTACGAGCAGTACTTC. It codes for CASSSTGTGGYEQYF.

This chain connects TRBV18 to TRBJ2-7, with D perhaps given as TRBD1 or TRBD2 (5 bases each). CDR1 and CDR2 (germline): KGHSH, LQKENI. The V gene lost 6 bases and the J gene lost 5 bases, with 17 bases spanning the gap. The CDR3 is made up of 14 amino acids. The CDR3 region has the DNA TGTGCCAGCTCTCCGGGTGGGGGTAGGAACGAGCAGTACTTC. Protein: CASSPGGGRNEQYF.

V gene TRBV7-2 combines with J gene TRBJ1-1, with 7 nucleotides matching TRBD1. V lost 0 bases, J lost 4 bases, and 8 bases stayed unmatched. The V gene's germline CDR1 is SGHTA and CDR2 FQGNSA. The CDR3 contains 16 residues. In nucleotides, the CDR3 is TGTGCCAGCAGCTTAGCTCCGGACAGGAGCCCCACTGAAGCTTTCTTT. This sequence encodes CASSLAPDRSPTEAFF. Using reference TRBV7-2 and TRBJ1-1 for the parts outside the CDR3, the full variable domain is GAGVSQSPSNKVTEKGKDVELRCDPISGHTALYWYRQSLGQGLEFLIYFQGNSAPDKSGLPSDRFSAERTGGSVSTLTIQRTQQEDSAVYLCASSLAPDRSPTEAFFGQGTRLTVV.

CDR3 nucleotide sequence: TGCGCCAGCAGCCGAGACAGGGGAGGGAGCAATCAGCCCCAGCATTTT. As protein: CASSRDRGGSNQPQHF. The V gene is TRBV4-1, the J gene TRBJ1-5; TRBD1 aligns across 8 bases. Germline-derived CDR1 and CDR2 are MGHRA and YSYEKL. Trimming removed 4 bases from V and 1 base from J; junction bases left unmatched: 6. This CDR3 has 16 amino acids.

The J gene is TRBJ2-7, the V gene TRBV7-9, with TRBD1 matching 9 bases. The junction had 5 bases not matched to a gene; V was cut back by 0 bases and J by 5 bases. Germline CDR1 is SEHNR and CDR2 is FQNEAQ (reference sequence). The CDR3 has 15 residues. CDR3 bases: TGTGCCAGCAGCTTAGCTGGGACAGGGCGGGACGAGCAGTACTTC. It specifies CASSLAGTGRDEQYF. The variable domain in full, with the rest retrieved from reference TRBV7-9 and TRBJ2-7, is DTGVSQNPRHKITKRGQNVTFRCDPISEHNRLYWYRQTLGQGPEFLTYFQNEAQLEKSRLLSDRFSAERPKGSFSTLEIQRTEQGDSAMYLCASSLAGTGRDEQYFGPGTRLTVT.

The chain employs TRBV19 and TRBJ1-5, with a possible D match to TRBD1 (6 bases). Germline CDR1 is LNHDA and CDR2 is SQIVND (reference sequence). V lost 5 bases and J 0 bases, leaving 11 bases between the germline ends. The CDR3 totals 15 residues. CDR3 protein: CASSYRDNSNQPQHF. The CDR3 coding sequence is TGTGCCAGTAGTTACAGGGATAATAGCAATCAGCCCCAGCATTTT.

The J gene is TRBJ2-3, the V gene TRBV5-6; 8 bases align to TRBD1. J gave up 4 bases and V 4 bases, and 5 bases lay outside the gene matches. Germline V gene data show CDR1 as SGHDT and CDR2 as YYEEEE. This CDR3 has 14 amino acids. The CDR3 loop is CASSTGQGPDTQYF. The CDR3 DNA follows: TGTGCCAGCAGCACCGGACAGGGACCAGATACGCAGTATTTT.

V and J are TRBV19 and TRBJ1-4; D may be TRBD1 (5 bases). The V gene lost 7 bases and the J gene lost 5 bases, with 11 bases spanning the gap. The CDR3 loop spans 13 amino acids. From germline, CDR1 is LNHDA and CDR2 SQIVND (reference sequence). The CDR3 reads CASKGQPNEKLFF. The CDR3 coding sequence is TGTGCCAGTAAGGGGCAGCCAAATGAAAAACTGTTTTTT.

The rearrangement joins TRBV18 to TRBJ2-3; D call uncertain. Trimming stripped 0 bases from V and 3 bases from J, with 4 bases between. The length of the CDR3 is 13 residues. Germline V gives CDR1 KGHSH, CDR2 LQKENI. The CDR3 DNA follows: TGTGCCAGCTCACCACCGAAAACAGATACGCAGTATTTT. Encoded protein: CASSPPKTDTQYF.

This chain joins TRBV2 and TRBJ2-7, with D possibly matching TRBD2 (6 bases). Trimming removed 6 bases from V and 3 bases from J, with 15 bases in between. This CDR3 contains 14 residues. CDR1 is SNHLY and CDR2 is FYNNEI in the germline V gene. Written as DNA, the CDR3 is TGTGCCAGCAGCCTGGGGGGACGGTTCTACGAGCAGTACTTC. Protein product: CASSLGGRFYEQYF.

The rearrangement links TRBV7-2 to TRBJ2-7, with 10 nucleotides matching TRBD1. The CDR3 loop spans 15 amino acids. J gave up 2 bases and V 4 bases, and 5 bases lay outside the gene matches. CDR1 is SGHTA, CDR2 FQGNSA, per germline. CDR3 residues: CASSSTGGAPYEQYF. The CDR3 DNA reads TGTGCCAGCAGCTCGACAGGGGGCGCACCCTACGAGCAGTACTTC.

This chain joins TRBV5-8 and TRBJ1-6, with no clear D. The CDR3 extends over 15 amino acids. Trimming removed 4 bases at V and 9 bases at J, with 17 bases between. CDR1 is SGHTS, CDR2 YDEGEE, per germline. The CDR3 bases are TGTGCCAGCAGCCGCCTTGGGTATAGTGGTTCACCCCTCCACTTT. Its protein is CASSRLGYSGSPLHF.

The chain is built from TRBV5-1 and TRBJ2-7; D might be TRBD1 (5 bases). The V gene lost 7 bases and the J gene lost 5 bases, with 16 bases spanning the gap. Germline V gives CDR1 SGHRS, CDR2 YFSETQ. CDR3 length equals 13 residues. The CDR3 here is CASGAQGLNEQYF. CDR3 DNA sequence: TGCGCCAGCGGGGCCCAGGGCCTGAACGAGCAGTACTTC.

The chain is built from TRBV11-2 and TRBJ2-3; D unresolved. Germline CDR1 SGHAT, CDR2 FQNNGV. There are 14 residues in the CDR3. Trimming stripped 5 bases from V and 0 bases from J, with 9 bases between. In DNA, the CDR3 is TGTGCCAGCAGCCCCTTCCCTAGCACAGATACGCAGTATTTT. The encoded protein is CASSPFPSTDTQYF.

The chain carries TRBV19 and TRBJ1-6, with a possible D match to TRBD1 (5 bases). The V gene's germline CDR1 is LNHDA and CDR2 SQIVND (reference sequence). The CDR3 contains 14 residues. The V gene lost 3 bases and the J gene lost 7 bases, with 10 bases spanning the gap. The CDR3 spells CASSIWGGNSPLHF. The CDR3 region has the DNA TGTGCCAGTAGTATCTGGGGCGGCAATTCACCCCTCCACTTT.

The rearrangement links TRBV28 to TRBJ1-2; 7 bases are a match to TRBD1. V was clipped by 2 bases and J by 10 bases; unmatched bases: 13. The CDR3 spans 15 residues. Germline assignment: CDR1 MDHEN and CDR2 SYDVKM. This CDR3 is CASSLGADRAFHYTF. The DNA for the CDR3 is TGTGCCAGCAGTTTAGGGGCAGACAGGGCGTTTCACTACACCTTC.

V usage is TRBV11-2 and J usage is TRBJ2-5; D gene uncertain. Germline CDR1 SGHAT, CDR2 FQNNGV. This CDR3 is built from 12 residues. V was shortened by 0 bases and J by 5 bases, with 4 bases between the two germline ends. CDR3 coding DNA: TGTGCCAGCAGCTTAGATGGTGAGACCCAGTACTTC. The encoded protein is CASSLDGETQYF.

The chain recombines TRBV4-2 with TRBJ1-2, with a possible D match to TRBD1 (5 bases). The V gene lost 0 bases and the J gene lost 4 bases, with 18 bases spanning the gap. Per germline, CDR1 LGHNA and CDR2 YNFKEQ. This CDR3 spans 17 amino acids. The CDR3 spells CASSQELIGGTTYGYTF. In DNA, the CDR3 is TGTGCCAGCAGCCAAGAGTTAATCGGGGGTACGACCTATGGCTACACCTTC.

This CDR3 reads CASSQVVLKGTEAFF. The CDR3 bases are TGTGCCAGCAGCCAAGTGGTTCTTAAGGGCACTGAAGCTTTCTTT. The chain has TRBV3-1 (or the pseudogene TRBV3-2) and TRBJ1-1; unclear D gene. Trimming took off 1 base at V and 4 bases at J, with 13 bases between the two ends. This CDR3 has 15 amino acids. Germline V gene sequence: CDR1 LGHDT, CDR2 YNNKEL (reference sequence).

The CDR3 spells CASSFSLSGTRAYEQYF. CDR3 sequence (DNA): TGTGCCAGTAGTTTTTCTCTTAGCGGGACCCGAGCCTACGAGCAGTACTTC. The J gene is TRBJ2-7, the V gene TRBV19; 8 nucleotides agree with TRBD2. Germline V gives CDR1 LNHDA, CDR2 SQIVND (reference sequence). This CDR3 has 17 amino acids. J gave up 2 bases and V 5 bases, and 14 bases lay outside the gene matches.

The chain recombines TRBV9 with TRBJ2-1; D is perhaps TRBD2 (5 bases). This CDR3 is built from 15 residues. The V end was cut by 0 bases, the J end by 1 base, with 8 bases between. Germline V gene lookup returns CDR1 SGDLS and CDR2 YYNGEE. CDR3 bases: TGTGCCAGCAGCGTAGAACGGGATTCCTACAATGAGCAGTTCTTC. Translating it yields CASSVERDSYNEQFF. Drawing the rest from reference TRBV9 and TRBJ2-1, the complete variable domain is DSGVTQTPKHLITATGQRVTLRCSPRSGDLSVYWYQQSLDQGLQFLIQYYNGEERAKGNILERFSAQQFPDLHSELNLSSLELGDSALYFCASSVERDSYNEQFFGPGTRLTVL.

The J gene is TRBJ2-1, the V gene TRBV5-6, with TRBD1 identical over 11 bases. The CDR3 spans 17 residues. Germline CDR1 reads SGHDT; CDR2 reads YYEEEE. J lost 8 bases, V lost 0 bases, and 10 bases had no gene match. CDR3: CASSLGPGTGGVYEQFF. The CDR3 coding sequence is TGTGCCAGCAGCTTGGGCCCCGGGACAGGGGGAGTCTATGAGCAGTTCTTC.

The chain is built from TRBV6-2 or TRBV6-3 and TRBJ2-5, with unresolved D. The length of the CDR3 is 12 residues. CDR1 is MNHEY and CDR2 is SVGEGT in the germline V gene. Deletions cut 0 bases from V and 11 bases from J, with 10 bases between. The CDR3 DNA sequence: TGTGCCAGCAGTTACTCGTTCCTTGATCAGTACTTC. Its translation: CASSYSFLDQYF.